This T cell receptor beta chain came from a study of radiation and T cells in renal cell carcinoma. Study findings and constraints: Pretreatment tumor biopsies were lacking, so baseline clonotypes are unknown.

Turning to this clone: The antigen is undetermined.

Germline-derived CDR1 and CDR2 are LNHDA and SQIVND (reference sequence). The CDR3 sequence is 13 residues long. The junction had 8 bases not matched to a gene; V was cut back by 8 bases and J by 4 bases. As to time point: blood 4 weeks post-SBRT, at nephrectomy. Sample treatment: 15 Gy SBRT to primary tumor, nephrectomy 4 weeks later. Nephrectomy followed 15 Gy stereotactic body radiation by 4 weeks. Blood was sampled at baseline, 2 weeks and 4 weeks after SBRT. This renal cell carcinoma was of the clear cell type. Measured with immunoSEQ multiplex PCR; TCRdb has only the in-frame clones, and not every one. The sample carries about 77,000 clones, 75% to 90% recorded once.

Sequencing used blood, obtained from a patient whose treatment included radiotherapy and nephrectomy. V and J are TRBV19 and TRBJ2-7, with 7 bases aligning to TRBD1. This sequence originates from a woman aged 60 to 75 with renal cell carcinoma. In DNA, the CDR3 is TGTGCCAGTGGCCGGGACAGTGTTTACGAGCAGTACTTC. Amino acids: CASGRDSVYEQYF. The full variable domain, with the rest looked up from reference TRBV19 and TRBJ2-7, is DGGITQSPKYLFRKEGQNVTLSCEQNLNHDAMYWYRQDPGQGLRLIYYSQIVNDFQKGDIAEGYSVSREKKESFPLTVTSAQKNPTAFYLCASGRDSVYEQYFGPGTRLTVT.